The present TCR beta chain was sequenced within a study of T cell repertoires in cytomegalovirus infection. The overall study: Indications came from public TCR beta signatures; they pointed to CMV infection and to a matching HLA type. Study results and caveats: Carriers of CMV and the relevant HLA type were discriminated by public TCR beta frequency. Clonotype analysis showed dominance of the ex vivo response by HLA-C-restricted CMV-specific TCR beta clonotypes.

Between the trimmed V and J ends, which lost 4 bases and 6 bases, there was a span of 10 bases. The germline V gene encodes CDR1 LGHDT and CDR2 YNNKEL (reference sequence). The CDR3 length is 14 residues. This clonotype was seen repeatedly, ten times or more. The antigen is not known. TCRdb used MiXCR to reprocess the reads, holding one entry per CDR3 protein. The repertoire holds roughly 110,000 distinct CDR3 sequences, with about 9.5% as singletons. Sequences were obtained from PBMCs, sequenced either directly or after in vitro stimulation (not recorded which). The rearrangement uses TRBV3-1 and TRBJ1-6, with no clear D. The source is a human donor in good health (CMV status not recorded). Some clones in this sample may be carry-over from other donors' samples. The CDR3 DNA follows: TGTGCCAGCAGCCGGAGGCAGGCTAATTCACCCCTCCACTTT. It encodes CASSRRQANSPLHF.